Sequencing of this T cell receptor beta chain was carried out in a study of cytomegalovirus exposure and HLA in healthy donors. About this clone: Its specificity is not known.

In the PCR, 60 Vbeta and 13 Jbeta primers were used. Study processing details: Per a later analysis, the number of unique TCR beta chains was roughly 80 million, of which 10 million to 11 million were shared. Data came from immunoSEQ multiplex PCR; TCRdb stores just in-frame clones and leaves some out. For V, J and clone size, that table is used; D and trimming come from the DNA. Of some 180,000 clones listed, more than 75% are singletons. Germline V gene data show CDR1 as SGHNT and CDR2 as YYREEE (reference sequence). Deletions cut 4 bases from V and 2 bases from J, with 13 bases between. This CDR3 has 15 amino acids. Study outcomes and limitations: A prior analysis recorded that most TCR beta V segments were productive about 87% or about 30% of the time. Sequencing likely produced, as an artifact, a cluster of highly shared sequence variants. In vitro experiments confirmed that a few CMV-associated chains were specific for CMV antigens.

Sequencing was carried out using PBMCs. The receptor's source is a girl less than two years old in good health and CMV-seronegative. The chain carries TRBV5-4 and TRBJ2-4; D unresolved. The CDR3 sequence is CASSPRRDSKNIQYF. CDR3 nucleotide sequence: TGTGCCAGCAGCCCGAGGCGAGACTCCAAAAACATTCAGTACTTC. Full variable domain (rest looked up from reference TRBV5-4 and TRBJ2-4): ETGVTQSPTHLIKTRGQQVTLRCSSQSGHNTVSWYQQALGQGPQFIFQYYREEENGRGNFPPRFSGLQFPNYSSELNVNALELDDSALYLCASSPRRDSKNIQYFGAGTRLSVL.